The 26 T cell receptor beta chains below all came from one sample that was sequenced in a study of blood T cell repertoires in COVID-19. Sequencing was performed with immunoSEQ multiplex PCR; in TCRdb, only in-frame clones are kept and a portion is missing. The sample gives a few hundred thousand clones, approximately 81% of which show up once; about 10% is in the top ten. Material for sequencing was peripheral blood. These receptors were taken from a woman older than 75 with acute or convalescent COVID-19.

CDR3 in amino acids: CASSLWPSGTGNEQFF. The CDR3 coding sequence is TGCGCCAGCAGCTTGTGGCCCTCCGGGACAGGGAATGAGCAGTTCTTC. The chain carries TRBV5-1 and TRBJ2-1, with TRBD1 matching 9 bases. The CDR3 runs 16 residues. V lost 1 base, J lost 7 bases, and 9 bases stayed unmatched. The germline V gene has CDR1 SGHRS and CDR2 YFSETQ.

In its sample, this clone was seen once. The chain has TRBV5-1 and TRBJ2-1; 9 bases are a match to TRBD2. The CDR3 sequence is 16 residues long. J was trimmed by 2 bases and V by 0 bases; bases with no gene match: 3. The germline V gene has CDR1 SGHRS and CDR2 YFSETQ. The CDR3 reads CASSLGAGGTYNEQFF. Written as DNA, the CDR3 is TGCGCCAGCAGCTTGGGTGCGGGGGGGACCTACAATGAGCAGTTCTTC.

This clone was detected only once. V usage is TRBV12-5 and J usage is TRBJ1-4, with a weak D call TRBD1 (6 bases). CDR3 length: 14 residues. Germline values: CDR1 LGHNT, CDR2 FRNRAP. V gave up 6 bases and J gave up 8 bases, with 16 bases separating them. The CDR3 loop reads CASGSGGASEKLFF. CDR3 coding DNA: TGTGCTAGTGGCAGTGGGGGCGCGAGCGAAAAACTGTTTTTT.

The chain has TRBV6-4 and TRBJ2-2, with D possibly TRBD2 on 5 matching bases. V gave up 2 bases and J gave up 2 bases, with 15 bases separating them. CDR3 length: 17 amino acids. Germline CDR1 reads MRHNA; CDR2 reads SNTAGT. CDR3 region: CASSDGRAGLNTGELFF. CDR3 bases: TGTGCCAGCAGTGACGGGCGGGCCGGTCTTAACACCGGGGAGCTGTTTTTT.

This clone was detected only a few times. CDR3 protein: CASSQGAGYEQYF. The DNA for the CDR3 is TGCGCCAGCAGTCAGGGAGCGGGTTACGAGCAGTACTTC. The chain is built from TRBV10-2 and TRBJ2-7, with TRBD2 as a possible D gene (6 bases). Germline CDR1 and CDR2: WSHSY and SAAADI. The CDR3 covers 13 residues. V was shortened by 5 bases and J by 4 bases, with 12 bases between the two germline ends.

J is TRBJ1-3 and V is TRBV5-1, with D hard to call. The V end lost 4 bases, the J end lost 0 bases, and 8 bases lay between the germline ends. This CDR3 comprises 14 residues. Germline CDR1 is SGHRS and CDR2 is YFSETQ. The CDR3 region is CASSEEYSGNTIYF. CDR3 sequence (DNA): TGCGCCAGCAGCGAGGAGTACTCTGGAAACACCATATATTTT. Using reference TRBV5-1 and TRBJ1-3 for the parts outside the CDR3, the full variable domain is KAGVTQTPRYLIKTRGQQVTLSCSPISGHRSVSWYQQTPGQGLQFLFEYFSETQRNKGNFPGRFSGRQFSNSRSEMNVSTLELGDSALYLCASSEEYSGNTIYFGEGSWLTVV.

The J gene is TRBJ2-7, the V gene TRBV2, with 8 positions matching TRBD2. This CDR3 has 14 amino acids. Trimming at V came to 4 bases and at J to 2 bases, leaving 4 bases not matched to a gene. Germline CDR1 and CDR2: SNHLY and FYNNEI. The CDR3 sequence: CASSGLAGAYEQYF. The CDR3 coding sequence is TGTGCCAGCAGTGGGCTAGCGGGCGCCTACGAGCAGTACTTC.

CDR3 DNA: TGTGCCAGCAGTTTATCTGGACAGAGCTACGAGCAGTACTTC. Translated: CASSLSGQSYEQYF. This chain joins TRBV27 and TRBJ2-7; D is perhaps TRBD1 (6 bases). Germline V gives CDR1 MNHEY, CDR2 SMNVEV (reference sequence). This CDR3 is 14 amino acids long. Trimming removed 0 bases at V and 3 bases at J, with 9 bases between.

The gene calls are TRBV11-1 and TRBJ2-5; TRBD1 aligns across 8 bases. This CDR3 has 13 residues. The germline CDR1 and CDR2 sequences are SGHAT and FQDESV (reference sequence). V shed 4 bases and J 4 bases; nucleotides not matched to a gene: 2. The CDR3 coding sequence is TGTGCCAGCAGCTCCGACAGGGGAGAGACCCAGTACTTC. This encodes CASSSDRGETQYF. Full variable domain (rest looked up from reference TRBV11-1 and TRBJ2-5): EAEVAQSPRYKITEKSQAVAFWCDPISGHATLYWYRQILGQGPELLVQFQDESVVDDSQLPKDRFSAERLKGVDSTLKIQPAELGDSAMYLCASSSDRGETQYFGPGTRLLVL.

The chain links TRBV11-3 to TRBJ1-4, with a possible D match to TRBD1 (5 bases). CDR3 length: 16 amino acids. V lost 5 bases to trimming and J lost 4 bases, with 17 bases between them. Germline CDR1 is SGHNT and CDR2 is YENEEA. CDR3 residues: CASSVKTDPINEKLFF. The CDR3, as DNA: TGTGCCAGCAGCGTTAAGACAGACCCCATTAATGAAAAACTGTTTTTT.

The chain carries TRBV2 and TRBJ1-1; 7 bases line up with TRBD1. The V gene end was trimmed by 6 bases and the J gene end by 9 bases; junction bases not matched to a gene: 10. The germline gives CDR1 SNHLY, CDR2 FYNNEI. The CDR3 runs to 13 residues. The DNA for the CDR3 is TGTGCCAGCAGCGAAACCGAGACAGGGAAAGCTTTCTTT. Translated, it gives CASSETETGKAFF.

The J gene is TRBJ2-1, the V gene TRBV19, with 9 bases matching TRBD2. There are 17 residues in the CDR3. Germline V gives CDR1 LNHDA, CDR2 SQIVND (reference sequence). Trimming at V came to 5 bases and at J to 4 bases, leaving 12 bases not matched to a gene. The CDR3 sequence is CASSAPPLAGIYNEQFF. The DNA for the CDR3 is TGTGCCAGTAGTGCCCCCCCCCTAGCGGGGATTTACAATGAGCAGTTCTTC. Using reference TRBV19 and TRBJ2-1 for the parts outside the CDR3, the full variable domain is DGGITQSPKYLFRKEGQNVTLSCEQNLNHDAMYWYRQDPGQGLRLIYYSQIVNDFQKGDIAEGYSVSREKKESFPLTVTSAQKNPTAFYLCASSAPPLAGIYNEQFFGPGTRLTVL.

This sequence joins TRBV29-1 and TRBJ2-7; no clear D. CDR1 is SQVTM, CDR2 ANQGSEA, per germline. This CDR3 is built from 13 residues. V lost 5 bases, J lost 3 bases, and 14 bases lay in between. CDR3 protein: CSVLGDLIYEQYF. The CDR3 DNA sequence: TGCAGCGTTTTGGGCGACCTAATCTACGAGCAGTACTTC.

The J gene is TRBJ1-2, the V gene TRBV4-3; D perhaps matches TRBD1 (6 bases). The V gene lost 3 bases and the J gene lost 4 bases, with 15 bases spanning the gap. The CDR3 runs to 15 residues. Germline V gene data show CDR1 as LGHNA and CDR2 as YSLEER. The CDR3, as DNA: TGCGCCAGCAGCCAGGGGAACACAGGGATCTATGGCTACACCTTC. Protein product: CASSQGNTGIYGYTF.

This clone has just one count. This sequence joins TRBV19 and TRBJ2-7; 7 positions match TRBD1. V dropped 4 bases and J dropped 9; count of bases not matched to a gene: 9. There are 13 residues in the CDR3. Per germline, CDR1 LNHDA and CDR2 SQIVND (reference sequence). The CDR3 DNA is TGTGCCAGTAGTACGCGACAGGGCTTAGTGCAGTACTTC. Translation: CASSTRQGLVQYF.

The chain uses TRBV19 and TRBJ1-2, with a tentative D call TRBD1 (6 bases). Germline assignment: CDR1 LNHDA and CDR2 SQIVND (reference sequence). The CDR3 is 15 residues long. With 6 bases removed from V and 5 bases from J, the gap between germline ends came to 19 bases. The CDR3 sequence: CASRTGQSIPYGYTF. The CDR3 bases are TGTGCCAGTAGGACTGGACAGTCTATTCCATATGGCTACACCTTC.

The chain links TRBV28 to TRBJ1-6; a weak D match, TRBD1 (6 bases). Germline values: CDR1 MDHEN, CDR2 SYDVKM. The CDR3 spans 17 residues. V lost 5 bases and J 6 bases, leaving 20 bases between the germline ends. CDR3 sequence: CASSRGGGRQINSPLHF. CDR3 bases: TGTGCCAGCAGTAGGGGGGGAGGACGGCAAATTAATTCACCCCTCCACTTT.

CDR3 protein: CASSIYAGGTYNEQFF. CDR3 nucleotides: TGTGCCAGTAGTATATACGCAGGGGGGACCTACAATGAGCAGTTCTTC. V gene TRBV19 combines with J gene TRBJ2-1; D is perhaps TRBD1 (7 bases). V lost 2 bases to trimming and J lost 2 bases, with 13 bases between them. The CDR3 spans 16 residues. Germline-derived CDR1 and CDR2 are LNHDA and SQIVND (reference sequence).

The CDR3 region has the DNA TGTGCCTGGAGTGTAAGGGGTATCGATTCACCCCTCCACTTT. This sequence encodes CAWSVRGIDSPLHF. The gene calls are TRBV30 and TRBJ1-6; D perhaps matches TRBD1 (5 bases). Looked up from germline, CDR1 is GTSNPN and CDR2 is SVGIG (reference sequence). Trimming removed 0 bases at V and 8 bases at J, with 11 bases between. The CDR3 contains 14 residues.

The J gene is TRBJ2-7, the V gene TRBV27, with 7 bases aligning to TRBD1. The ends lost 2 bases at V and 1 base at J; junction bases unmatched: 5. This CDR3 is built from 15 residues. Germline V gene lookup returns CDR1 MNHEY and CDR2 SMNVEV (reference sequence). Here the CDR3 DNA reads TGTGCCAGCAGTTTAGGCCCGGGACAGTCCTACGAGCAGTACTTC. It specifies CASSLGPGQSYEQYF.

CDR3 amino acids: CASSETAAGGYTF. CDR3 in DNA: TGTGCCAGCAGTGAAACGGCCGCGGGTGGCTACACCTTC. J is TRBJ1-2 and V is TRBV2, with no clear D. Between the trimmed V and J ends, which lost 2 bases and 7 bases, there was a span of 11 bases. Germline loops: CDR1 SNHLY, CDR2 FYNNEI. The CDR3 spans 13 residues.

This clone was seen just once. The V gene is TRBV6-5, the J gene TRBJ2-1, with 12 bases aligning to TRBD2. The CDR3 runs to 14 residues. CDR1 is MNHEY, CDR2 SVGAGI, per germline. The ends lost 6 bases at V and 9 bases at J; junction bases unmatched: 6. The DNA for the CDR3 is TGTGCCAGCAGGGGGACTAGCGGGTTTCGTGAGCAGTTCTTC. Its protein is CASRGTSGFREQFF.

The chain recombines TRBV29-1 with TRBJ1-2; the D is unclear. Between the trimmed V and J ends, which lost 0 bases and 0 bases, there was a span of 11 bases. Germline-derived CDR1 and CDR2 are SQVTM and ANQGSEA. The CDR3 has 15 amino acids. The CDR3 sequence is CSVEDRGIANYGYTF. The CDR3 coding sequence is TGCAGCGTTGAAGATCGGGGTATAGCTAACTATGGCTACACCTTC. Combining the CDR3 with reference TRBV29-1 and TRBJ1-2 gives the whole variable domain SAVISQKPSRDICQRGTSLTIQCQVDSQVTMMFWYRQQPGQSLTLIATANQGSEATYESGFVIDKFPISRPNLTFSTLTVSNMSPEDSSIYLCSVEDRGIANYGYTFGSGTRLTVV.

The gene calls are TRBV2 and TRBJ1-4, with 9 bases fitting TRBD1. Germline values: CDR1 SNHLY, CDR2 FYNNEI. The CDR3 totals 15 residues. J was trimmed by 0 bases and V by 6 bases; bases with no gene match: 2. This CDR3 reads CASRGQGTTNEKLFF. The CDR3 nucleotides are TGTGCCAGCAGGGGACAGGGTACAACTAATGAAAAACTGTTTTTT.

V is TRBV7-9 and J is TRBJ2-5; 9 nucleotides match TRBD1. Looked up from germline, CDR1 is SEHNR and CDR2 is FQNEAQ (reference sequence). CDR3 length: 15 amino acids. The V segment lost 5 bases and the J segment 4 bases; nucleotides outside the gene matches: 8. As DNA, the CDR3 is TGTGCCAGCAGCATATGGGACAGGGAAGGAGAGACCCAGTACTTC. It translates to CASSIWDREGETQYF.

This rearrangement joins TRBV10-3 to TRBJ1-1, with TRBD1 identical over 8 bases. Germline V gene lookup returns CDR1 ENHRY and CDR2 SYGVKD. The CDR3 consists of 16 residues. J was trimmed by 1 base and V by 5 bases; bases with no gene match: 9. The CDR3 coding sequence is TGTGCCATCAGTAAAACCCGGGACAGGCAGAACACTGAAGCTTTCTTT. Translating it yields CAISKTRDRQNTEAFF.